This T cell receptor beta chain was observed in a study of T cell changes during pregnancy in multiple sclerosis. The protocol was immunoSEQ multiplex PCR, while the TCRdb copy is restricted to in-frame clones and leaves out a portion. The sample lists about 130,000 clones, 95% to 98% occurring once. The V end lost 7 bases, the J end lost 4 bases, and 16 bases lay between the germline ends. CDR1 is LNHDA, CDR2 SQIVND, per germline (reference sequence). The CDR3 is made up of 14 amino acids. J is TRBJ2-5 and V is TRBV19; D gene unclear. Sequencing used peripheral blood, obtained after pregnancy. This sequence originates from a female donor with multiple sclerosis, enrolled in a pregnancy study. In nucleotides, the CDR3 is TGTGCCAGTAAGTCTGACGCAGGAAGAGAGACCCAGTACTTC. It codes for CASKSDAGRETQYF.